This T cell receptor beta chain was profiled in a study of blood T cell repertoires in COVID-19. In the study overall: Donors in the United States, Italy and Spain gave samples during acute or convalescent COVID-19.

This CDR3 region has 11 residues. V gave up 5 bases and J gave up 4 bases, with 9 bases separating them. Germline V gives CDR1 GTSNPN, CDR2 SVGIG (reference sequence). Using immunoSEQ multiplex PCR, the repertoire was profiled, and TCRdb retains in-frame clones only, with some absent. The table shows about 110,000 clones, with about nine tenths occurring only once. The specimen sequenced was peripheral blood. V usage is TRBV30 and J usage is TRBJ2-7; no clear D. The source is a man in his fifties with active or convalescent COVID-19. In DNA form, the CDR3 reads TGTGCCTGGGGGCCGCAGTACGAGCAGTACTTC. Translating it yields CAWGPQYEQYF.